This TCR beta chain was sequenced in a study of cytomegalovirus exposure and HLA in healthy donors. It was with 60 Vbeta and 13 Jbeta primers that the PCR ran. The data were produced by immunoSEQ multiplex PCR, yet TCRdb's version contains in-frame clones alone and is incomplete. This table holds 190,000 or so clones, roughly four fifths found once. Concerning this clone itself: Its antigen remains unknown.

Study-level results: There were some V segments, including TRBV6-2 and TRBV6-3, excluded as indistinguishable.

The V gene's germline CDR1 is LNHDA and CDR2 SQIVND (reference sequence). The CDR3 covers 13 residues. V was shortened by 3 bases and J by 1 base, with 6 bases between the two germline ends. The clonotype was recovered from a boy aged 2 to 9 in good health and CMV-seronegative. What was sequenced was PBMCs. V gene TRBV19 combines with J gene TRBJ2-5, with unresolved D. The CDR3 nucleotides read TGTGCCAGTAGTATCGGTACCCAAGAGACCCAGTACTTC. Encoded protein: CASSIGTQETQYF.